The 22 T cell receptor beta chains listed next were all sequenced from one sample in a study of shared T cell receptors in the human thymus. Profiling relied on immunoSEQ multiplex PCR, and the TCRdb table lists in-frame clones only, not all of them. The sample yields 550,000 to 800,000 clones, approximately 83% seen once. This sample was shared with a second study, whose subject was human thymus T cells.

Sequencing input: thymocytes. All receptors come from a girl under two years old with a congenital heart defect.

This clone was recorded only once. The chain carries TRBV14 and TRBJ1-2; 7 nucleotides match TRBD1. V shed 4 bases, J shed 2 bases, and the junction held 7 bases outside the gene matches. The CDR3 sequence is 15 residues long. Germline CDR1 is SGHDN and CDR2 is FVKESK. CDR3 amino acids: CASSPDQGDNYGYTF. The DNA of the CDR3 is TGTGCCAGCAGCCCTGACCAGGGGGACAACTATGGCTACACCTTC.

The chain is built from TRBV5-4 and TRBJ2-7, with 10 bases that match TRBD1. The junction had 6 bases not matched to a gene; V was cut back by 2 bases and J by 4 bases. CDR3 length: 15 amino acids. CDR1 is SGHNT and CDR2 is YYREEE in the germline V gene (reference sequence). CDR3 amino acids: CASSFDRGPWYEQYF. For the CDR3, the DNA is TGTGCCAGCAGCTTCGACAGGGGGCCCTGGTACGAGCAGTACTTC.

The CDR3 here is CAIRTLRDRGAGYTF. The CDR3 DNA sequence: TGTGCCATCAGAACACTCCGGGACAGGGGAGCTGGCTACACCTTC. The chain uses TRBV10-3 and TRBJ1-2, with 10 bases identical to TRBD1. This CDR3 has 15 residues. The germline V gene has CDR1 ENHRY and CDR2 SYGVKD. Trimming at V came to 6 bases and at J to 7 bases, leaving 11 bases not matched to a gene.

The gene calls are TRBV15 and TRBJ1-4; TRBD1 might be the D (5 bases). Germline lookup yields CDR1 LNHNV and CDR2 YYDKDF (reference sequence). V shed 5 bases and J shed 0 bases, with 13 bases lying between them. The CDR3 has 16 amino acids. As DNA, the CDR3 is TGTGCCACCAGCCCGTGGACACCTTCAACTAATGAAAAACTGTTTTTT. Translation: CATSPWTPSTNEKLFF.

The chain uses TRBV7-2 and TRBJ2-5; 8 bases match TRBD2. The J call may be incorrect, as the DNA end agrees better with TRBJ2-7. In germline, CDR1 is SGHTA, CDR2 FQGNSA. This CDR3 spans 19 amino acids. For the CDR3, the DNA is TGTGCCAGCAGCCCGGGGGATAGGGCGGGGGGTACCAGCTCCTACGAGCAGTACTTC. Translating gives CASSPGDRAGGTSSYEQYF.

This clone appeared a single time. The chain uses TRBV5-8 and TRBJ2-7, with D possibly being TRBD2 (5 bases). The V gene's germline CDR1 is SGHTS and CDR2 YDEGEE. CDR3 length: 14 residues. Trimming removed 0 bases at V and 2 bases at J, with 9 bases between. The CDR3 DNA is TGTGCCAGCAGCTTGGCCGGGGAGACCTACGAGCAGTACTTC. It is translated as CASSLAGETYEQYF.

The chain joins TRBV7-9 to TRBJ1-1; D unclear. CDR1 SEHNR and CDR2 FQNEAQ come from the germline V gene (reference sequence). CDR3 length: 14 residues. The V and J ends lost 1 base and 1 base respectively, with 7 bases between them. CDR3 amino acids: CASSLEPKNTEAFF. The DNA for the CDR3 is TGTGCCAGCAGCTTAGAACCTAAGAACACTGAAGCTTTCTTT.

The gene calls are TRBV6-5 and TRBJ1-4; D unresolved. Germline assignment: CDR1 MNHEY and CDR2 SVGAGI. Trimming stripped 5 bases from V and 7 bases from J, with 8 bases between. This CDR3 is built from 12 residues. The CDR3 sequence: CASSEASEKLFF. As DNA, the CDR3 is TGTGCCAGCAGTGAAGCCTCTGAAAAACTGTTTTTT.

The chain joins TRBV16 to TRBJ1-2, with D perhaps matching TRBD1 (5 bases). Germline CDR1 and CDR2: KGHSY and FQNENV. V gave up 0 bases and J gave up 0 bases, with 11 bases separating them. The CDR3 consists of 16 residues. CDR3 bases: TGTGCCAGCAGCCAATCTGAGGGGAGGACTAACTATGGCTACACCTTC. Residues: CASSQSEGRTNYGYTF.

The chain links TRBV10-3 to TRBJ1-2; 9 nucleotides line up with TRBD1. CDR1 and CDR2 (germline): ENHRY, SYGVKD. V was clipped by 3 bases and J by 4 bases; unmatched bases: 9. The CDR3 is made up of 16 amino acids. The CDR3 DNA is TGTGCCATCAGTGAAAGCCGGGACAGGGTGACCTATGGCTACACCTTC. This sequence encodes CAISESRDRVTYGYTF.

The CDR3, as DNA: TGTGCCAGCAGTTTACGATTCGGTAGTGGTTCGGGGAATGAAAAACTGTTTTTT. Amino acids: CASSLRFGSGSGNEKLFF. V and J are TRBV27 and TRBJ1-4; D unresolved. With 2 bases removed from V and 5 bases from J, the gap between germline ends came to 21 bases. Germline CDR1 and CDR2: MNHEY and SMNVEV (reference sequence). The CDR3 covers 18 residues.

The V and J genes are TRBV19 and TRBJ2-2, with a possible D match to TRBD2 (7 bases). V was pared by 7 bases and J by 6 bases, with 18 bases between. The CDR3 is made up of 15 amino acids. The germline V gene encodes CDR1 LNHDA and CDR2 SQIVND (reference sequence). CDR3 sequence reads: CASNKGGGRAGELFF. The DNA for the CDR3 is TGTGCCAGTAACAAGGGGGGGGGAAGGGCCGGGGAGCTGTTTTTT.

V and J are TRBV11-2 and TRBJ1-2; D gene unclear. The CDR3 extends over 16 amino acids. Trimming pared 1 base from V and 5 bases from J, leaving 17 bases between. Germline CDR1 SGHAT, CDR2 FQNNGV. The CDR3 region has the DNA TGTGCCAGCAGCTTAGCTTCCCCGACAAAAAGTTATGGCTACACCTTC. It codes for CASSLASPTKSYGYTF.

The chain employs TRBV5-4 and TRBJ1-4, with TRBD1 matching over 7 bases. This CDR3 is built from 15 residues. After removal of 4 bases from V and 5 bases from J, the junction contained 8 bases not matched to a gene. The germline V gene has CDR1 SGHNT and CDR2 YYREEE (reference sequence). CDR3 coding DNA: TGTGCCAGCAGCGGAACAGGGGATCGGAATGAAAAACTGTTTTTT. It is translated as CASSGTGDRNEKLFF.

This chain links TRBV5-1 with TRBJ1-1; TRBD1 might be the D (6 bases). The V end was cut by 4 bases, the J end by 1 base, with 26 bases between. In germline, CDR1 is SGHRS, CDR2 YFSETQ. CDR3 length: 19 residues. CDR3 loop: CASSQRGWTAKNPNTEAFF. The DNA for the CDR3 is TGCGCCAGCAGCCAGAGGGGTTGGACAGCCAAGAATCCGAACACTGAAGCTTTCTTT.

The V gene is TRBV19, the J gene TRBJ2-7; 8 bases align to TRBD1. The CDR3 extends over 14 amino acids. The trim removed 6 bases at V and 3 bases at J, leaving 7 bases unmatched. The germline V gene has CDR1 LNHDA and CDR2 SQIVND (reference sequence). Here the CDR3 DNA reads TGTGCCAGTAGCCCGACAGGGGAATTCTACGAGCAGTACTTC. It translates to CASSPTGEFYEQYF. The complete variable domain, with remaining parts taken from reference TRBV19 and TRBJ2-7, reads DGGITQSPKYLFRKEGQNVTLSCEQNLNHDAMYWYRQDPGQGLRLIYYSQIVNDFQKGDIAEGYSVSREKKESFPLTVTSAQKNPTAFYLCASSPTGEFYEQYFGPGTRLTVT.

The V gene is TRBV11-3, the J gene TRBJ1-5, with 7 bases matching TRBD1. The J segment lost 5 bases and the V segment lost 1 base, leaving 11 bases of the junction unmatched. Looked up from germline, CDR1 is SGHNT and CDR2 is YENEEA. This CDR3 is 17 amino acids long. In DNA form, the CDR3 reads TGTGCCAGCAGCTTAGCAGCCGCGGGACAGCCTGATCAGCCCCAGCATTTT. It codes for CASSLAAAGQPDQPQHF.

The CDR3 DNA is TGTGCCAGCAGCGCCGTCACTAGCGGGGGGGCGATTGAGCAGTTCTTC. It is translated as CASSAVTSGGAIEQFF. V and J are TRBV9 and TRBJ2-1; 13 bases agree with TRBD2. Per the germline V gene, CDR1 is SGDLS and CDR2 is YYNGEE. V gave up 3 bases and J gave up 9 bases; unmatched junction bases: 9. This CDR3 is built from 16 residues.

This clone was recorded only once. The chain couples TRBV30 to TRBJ2-2; 10 bases are shared with TRBD2. V shed 3 bases and J 2 bases; nucleotides not matched to a gene: 9. In germline, CDR1 is GTSNPN, CDR2 SVGIG (reference sequence). The CDR3 is made up of 17 amino acids. The CDR3, as DNA: TGTGCCTGGAGAATTAGCGGGGGGCCCAAAAACACCGGGGAGCTGTTTTTT. Its protein is CAWRISGGPKNTGELFF.

The gene calls are TRBV6-5 and TRBJ1-1; TRBD1 is a possible D gene (5 bases). The germline gives CDR1 MNHEY, CDR2 SVGAGI. V was shortened by 5 bases and J by 0 bases, with 10 bases between the two germline ends. The CDR3 sequence is 14 residues long. Here the CDR3 DNA reads TGTGCCAGCAGTGTAGGGGATATGAACACTGAAGCTTTCTTT. Translating it yields CASSVGDMNTEAFF.

The V gene is TRBV4-1, the J gene TRBJ1-2; D call uncertain. The germline V gene has CDR1 MGHRA and CDR2 YSYEKL. V was cut by 4 bases and J by 5 bases, with 14 bases left in between. This CDR3 has 14 amino acids. The chain's CDR3 is CASSPPNGRYGYTF. In nucleotides, the CDR3 is TGCGCCAGCAGCCCCCCAAATGGGAGGTATGGCTACACCTTC.

The V and J genes are TRBV5-1 and TRBJ1-1, with D perhaps TRBD1 (6 bases). V was trimmed by 0 bases and J by 0 bases, leaving 21 bases between them. CDR1 SGHRS and CDR2 YFSETQ come from the germline V gene. The CDR3 is made up of 19 amino acids. CDR3 coding DNA: TGCGCCAGCAGCTTGGCTGGGGTCCGGGGAGGGGGGATGAACACTGAAGCTTTCTTT. This translates into CASSLAGVRGGGMNTEAFF. Combining the CDR3 with reference TRBV5-1 and TRBJ1-1 gives the whole variable domain KAGVTQTPRYLIKTRGQQVTLSCSPISGHRSVSWYQQTPGQGLQFLFEYFSETQRNKGNFPGRFSGRQFSNSRSEMNVSTLELGDSALYLCASSLAGVRGGGMNTEAFFGQGTRLTVV.